This TCR beta chain originates from a study of OX40 agonist ivuxolimab in advanced cancers. This table comes from immunoSEQ multiplex PCR, and its TCRdb copy is limited to in-frame clones, with some not included. The data show some 16,000 clones, 70% to 75% seen once. Trimming took 5 bases from V and 0 from J, leaving 14 bases between them. The germline CDR1 and CDR2 sequences are SGHVS and FNYEAQ. The CDR3 covers 15 residues. The sequence derives from an adult with an advanced solid tumor such as melanoma, head and neck, liver or kidney cancer. V and J are TRBV7-6 and TRBJ2-7; maybe TRBD2 (6 bases). This specimen consisted of CD4+ or CD8+ T cells sorted from blood, obtained in a trial of the OX40 agonist ivuxolimab. CDR3 loop: CASSPSAGPSYEQYF. The CDR3 nucleotides are TGTGCCAGCAGCCCTTCTGCGGGACCCTCCTACGAGCAGTACTTC.